This TCR beta chain emerged from a study of Ad26.COV2.S vaccination and SARS-CoV-2 variants. Treatment given: around 19 received Ad26.COV2.S at low or high dose, single or two shots; about five received placebo; per-sample allocation not given. On day 63 after the first injection, vaccine and placebo recipients gave samples. Sequenced by immunoSEQ multiplex PCR; TCRdb stores in-frame clones only, minus some. The sample has around 300,000 clones; roughly 91% are singletons. CDR3 length: 12 amino acids. Per germline, CDR1 MNHEY and CDR2 SVGAGI. The J segment lost 5 bases and the V segment lost 6 bases, leaving 3 bases of the junction unmatched.

This sequence originates from a person aged 18 to 65 who received the Ad26.COV2.S COVID-19 vaccine or a placebo. The chain carries TRBV6-5 and TRBJ1-2; 7 bases map to TRBD1. The sample consisted of peripheral blood, taken in a trial of Ad26.COV2.S vaccine versus placebo. The CDR3 loop is CASRRQGYGYTF. The CDR3 nucleotides read TGTGCCAGCAGGCGACAGGGTTATGGCTACACCTTC.